This is a list of T cell receptor beta chains from one sample in a study of blood T cell repertoires in COVID-19. Some clones are missing from TCRdb's copy, which holds only in-frame ones; the method was immunoSEQ multiplex PCR. This sample has around 200,000 clones, with approximately 91% found just once. Sequenced: peripheral blood. All receptors derive from a young man with active or convalescent COVID-19. CDR3s include the opening cysteine and the closing phenylalanine or tryptophan. The order of the fields is D gene, V gene, J gene, CDR3 length, clone size, CDR3 DNA, CDR3 protein. D genes are given only for firm matches. Clone size is given for some rows only: seen once, a few or many times, or a class if the clone is expanded.

>.|TRBV3-1/TRBV3-2|TRBJ1-2|15|.
TGTGCCAGCAGCACAATCCCACAAGCTAACTATGGCTACACCTTC
CASSTIPQANYGYTF
>TRBD2|TRBV9|TRBJ2-1|16|.
TGTGCCAGCAGCGTCACTAGCGGGGGGTCCTACAATGAGCAGTTCTTC
CASSVTSGGSYNEQFF
>.|TRBV6-2/TRBV6-3|TRBJ1-5|12|.
TGTGCCAGCAGTTTCCTTAGTCAGCCCCAGCATTTT
CASSFLSQPQHF
>TRBD1|TRBV7-2|TRBJ1-6|16|.
TGTGCCAGCAGCTTCCGTCCGGGACAGCAAAATTCACCCCTCCACTTT
CASSFRPGQQNSPLHF
>.|TRBV11-2|TRBJ1-2|14|.
TGTGCCAGCAGCTTAGGTGCGGAAAACTATGGCTACACCTTC
CASSLGAENYGYTF
>.|TRBV20-1|TRBJ1-2|11|.
TGCAGTGCTAGTTCGTTCTATGGCTACACCTTC
CSASSFYGYTF
>TRBD2|TRBV7-2|TRBJ2-7|16|.
TGTGCCAGCAGCTTAGGACGGGGGGGGATTTCCTACGAGCAGTACTTC
CASSLGRGGISYEQYF
>.|TRBV5-1|TRBJ2-1|14|.
TGCGCCAGCAGCTTCTCTAGCTCCTACAATGAGCAGTTCTTC
CASSFSSSYNEQFF
>TRBD2|TRBV3-1/TRBV3-2|TRBJ2-3|15|.
TGTGCCAGCAGCCAAGTAGCGGGATATCCAGATACGCAGTATTTT
CASSQVAGYPDTQYF
>TRBD1|TRBV24-1|TRBJ1-4|14|few
TGTGCCACCTGTGACAGGGAAACTAATGAAAAACTGTTTTTT
CATCDRETNEKLFF
>.|TRBV27|TRBJ1-2|16|.
TGTGCCAGCAGTTTATTAAGTGGGGGGACCTACTATGGCTACACCTTC
CASSLLSGGTYYGYTF
>.|TRBV20-1|TRBJ1-2|11|.
TGCAGTGCTAGAGCTTTCCAGGCCCCGACCTTC
CSARAFQAPTF
>TRBD1|TRBV9|TRBJ2-1|18|once
TGTGCCAGCAGCGCCCGACAGGGGGCGCATACAGTCCGCAATGAGCAGTTCTTC
CASSARQGAHTVRNEQFF
>TRBD2|TRBV27|TRBJ2-1|16|.
TGTGCCAGCAGTTTTGTAGCGGGAGGCCCCTACAATGAGCAGTTCTTC
CASSFVAGGPYNEQFF
>.|TRBV5-4|TRBJ2-1|16|.
TGTGCCAGCAGCCCCCTGCCCACTAGCCGGCACAATGAGCAGTTCTTC
CASSPLPTSRHNEQFF
>TRBD1|TRBV7-6|TRBJ1-1|15|.
TGTGCCAGCAGCCCAATCGACAGGGCGGACACTGAAGCTTTCTTT
CASSPIDRADTEAFF
>TRBD1|TRBV30|TRBJ1-5|14|few
TGTGCCTGGAGTCGGACAGGGGTATTTCAGCCCCAGCATTTT
CAWSRTGVFQPQHF
>.|TRBV9|TRBJ2-3|12|.
TGTGCCAAACAGGACCGCACAGATACGCAGTATTTT
CAKQDRTDTQYF
>TRBD1|TRBV6-5|TRBJ1-2|14|.
TGTGCCAGCAGAAAACAGGGGATCCACTATGGCTACACCTTC
CASRKQGIHYGYTF
>TRBD2|TRBV19|TRBJ2-1|15|.
TGTGCCAGTAGTATGGCTAGCGGTCTCTACAATGAGCAGTTCTTC
CASSMASGLYNEQFF
>TRBD2|TRBV9|TRBJ2-3|15|.
TGTGCCAGCAGCGTATCTAGCGGGAGGACAGATACGCAGTATTTT
CASSVSSGRTDTQYF
>TRBD1|TRBV19|TRBJ2-2|18|few
TGTGCCAGTAGTCTATATCCCCGGACAGGGCAGAACACCGGGGAGCTGTTTTTT
CASSLYPRTGQNTGELFF
>TRBD1|TRBV5-1|TRBJ2-2|16|few
TGCGCCAGCAGCGAACAGGGGGATCTAAACACCGGGGAGCTGTTTTTT
CASSEQGDLNTGELFF
>.|TRBV6-2/TRBV6-3|TRBJ2-5|15|.
TGTGCCAGCAGTTACCGGACAAGAAAACAAGAGACCCAGTACTTC
CASSYRTRKQETQYF
>TRBD2|TRBV6-2/TRBV6-3|TRBJ2-1|15|.
TGTGCCAGCAGCCCTTGGCGGGAGAGTTACAATGAGCAGTTCTTC
CASSPWRESYNEQFF
>.|TRBV29-1|TRBJ1-1|13|few
TGCAGCGTTGAAGAGACTATGAACACTGAAGCTTTCTTT
CSVEETMNTEAFF
>.|TRBV19|TRBJ1-5|16|.
TGTGCCAGTAGTATAGGGTCCGGTTATAGCAATCAGCCCCAGCATTTT
CASSIGSGYSNQPQHF
>TRBD1|TRBV15|TRBJ2-2|16|.
TGTGCCACCAGCAGGCCCGGACAGGTGGCAACCGGGGAGCTGTTTTTT
CATSRPGQVATGELFF
>TRBD2|TRBV5-1|TRBJ2-1|16|.
TGCGCCAGTAAACCCGGGACTAGCGGGAGGGCGGGAGAGCAGTTCTTC
CASKPGTSGRAGEQFF
>.|TRBV7-6|TRBJ2-3|18|.
TGTGCCAGCAGCTTAAAGGATCGCAGGAGGGGGCTGGCGGATACGCAGTATTTT
CASSLKDRRRGLADTQYF
>TRBD2|TRBV29-1|TRBJ2-1|14|.
TGCAGCGTTGAAAGCGGGAGCTCCTACAATGAGCAGTTCTTC
CSVESGSSYNEQFF
>TRBD2|TRBV18|TRBJ2-7|14|.
TGTGCCAGCTCACCATCTAGCGGGGCCTACGAGCAGTACTTC
CASSPSSGAYEQYF
>.|TRBV4-3|TRBJ2-1|15|.
TGCGCCAGCAGCCTGGAGGGCAGCTCCTACAATGAGCAGTTCTTC
CASSLEGSSYNEQFF
>TRBD2|TRBV5-4|TRBJ2-7|15|.
TGTGCCAGCAGCTTGGGAGCGGGGGCCACCTACGAGCAGTACTTC
CASSLGAGATYEQYF
>.|TRBV6-4|TRBJ2-1|9|.
TGTGCCAGCGAGGATGAGCAGTTCTTC
CASEDEQFF
>TRBD1|TRBV30|TRBJ1-2|13|few
TGTGCCTGGGCTGACAGGGGGGACTATGGCTACACCTTC
CAWADRGDYGYTF
>TRBD1|TRBV6-5|TRBJ2-5|13|.
TGTGCCAGCAGTACCAGGGGGCTTGAGACCCAGTACTTC
CASSTRGLETQYF
>TRBD1|TRBV4-1|TRBJ1-2|15|.
TGCGCCAGCAGCCAACGTGACAGGGAAGCCGGTGGCTACACCTTC
CASSQRDREAGGYTF
>.|TRBV6-5|TRBJ2-4|13|.
TGTGCCACCCAAGATAGTGGTAAAAACATTCAGTACTTC
CATQDSGKNIQYF
>.|TRBV7-8|TRBJ1-1|15|.
TGTGCCAGCAGCTCCCTCTCCTCCGCAGCGACTGAAGCTTTCTTT
CASSSLSSAATEAFF
>TRBD2|TRBV6-5|TRBJ2-5|15|.
TGTGCCAGCAGCATGACTAGCGGGAGGAAAGAGACCCAGTACTTC
CASSMTSGRKETQYF
>TRBD1|TRBV18|TRBJ1-2|14|.
TGTGCCAGCTCACCAGGGCAGGGGGAAGATGGCTACACCTTC
CASSPGQGEDGYTF
>TRBD1|TRBV30|TRBJ1-6|14|.
TGTGCCTCCTCCGATGGACAGGAGATTTCGGCCCTCCACTTT
CASSDGQEISALHF
>.|TRBV18|TRBJ2-6|19|.
TGTGCCAGCTCACCAGTCGCTTCAGGGATCTCATCTGGGGCCAACGTCCTGACTTTC
CASSPVASGISSGANVLTF
>.|TRBV19|TRBJ1-3|12|.
TGTGCCAGTAGTGCGGCTGGAAACACCATATATTTT
CASSAAGNTIYF
>.|TRBV6-5|TRBJ2-7|10|.
TGTGCCAGCAGTTCCGTCGGGCAGTACTTC
CASSSVGQYF
>TRBD2|TRBV12-5|TRBJ2-2|21|.
TGTGCTAGTGGTTTGCCTTACCCCAATCTAGCGGCCCGAGCGAACACCGGGGAGCTGTTTTTT
CASGLPYPNLAARANTGELFF
>.|TRBV19|TRBJ2-5|11|.
TGTGCCAGTAGTATCAAAGAGACCCAGTACTTC
CASSIKETQYF
>.|TRBV3-1/TRBV3-2|TRBJ2-5|14|.
TGTGCCAGCAGGAATGGCGGGATTCGGGAGACCCAGTACTTC
CASRNGGIRETQYF
>TRBD2|TRBV11-3|TRBJ2-3|15|.
TGTGCCAGCAGCCTCAGCGGGGGGGGTACAGATACGCAGTATTTT
CASSLSGGGTDTQYF
>TRBD1|TRBV6-5|TRBJ2-1|14|.
TGTGCCAGCAGTTTAGGGGGCGCTGGGAATGAGCAGTTCTTC
CASSLGGAGNEQFF
>TRBD2|TRBV6-5|TRBJ2-3|16|.
TGTGCCAGCAGTTACTCGGGACTAGGTGTCGGGGATACGCAGTATTTT
CASSYSGLGVGDTQYF
>TRBD1|TRBV19|TRBJ1-6|15|.
TGTGCCAGTACCCCCCGGGGACAGTCAAATTCACCCCTCCACTTT
CASTPRGQSNSPLHF